This T cell receptor beta chain was sequenced in a study of shared clonotypes between healthy human individuals. Study-wide background: CD8 memory received one plate per donor, CD8 naive two, CD4 memory three and CD4 naive three. Study-wide results and limits: Few donors limited the genetic and exposure-history diversity represented. Roughly 5% of naive CD4 clonotypes were shared across several donors.

As regards this clone: Antigen unknown.

This CDR3 is built from 14 residues. V was pared by 2 bases and J by 2 bases, with 4 bases between. Germline assignment: CDR1 SGHTA and CDR2 FQGTGA. Over several immunoSEQ plates, each subset's genomic DNA was distributed in even portions. The table came from immunoSEQ multiplex PCR; TCRdb's copy has only in-frame clones and leaves some out. The sample has over a million clones, around 95% seen once. The clonotype was recovered from a man aged 25-40 years in good health. The V and J genes are TRBV7-3 and TRBJ2-6; D unresolved. Sequencing input: naive CD4+ T cells sorted from blood. Subset specified: CD45RA+ positively selected. Here the CDR3 DNA reads TGTGCCAGCAGCTTAGCACCTGGGGCCAACGTCCTGACTTTC. Protein: CASSLAPGANVLTF.